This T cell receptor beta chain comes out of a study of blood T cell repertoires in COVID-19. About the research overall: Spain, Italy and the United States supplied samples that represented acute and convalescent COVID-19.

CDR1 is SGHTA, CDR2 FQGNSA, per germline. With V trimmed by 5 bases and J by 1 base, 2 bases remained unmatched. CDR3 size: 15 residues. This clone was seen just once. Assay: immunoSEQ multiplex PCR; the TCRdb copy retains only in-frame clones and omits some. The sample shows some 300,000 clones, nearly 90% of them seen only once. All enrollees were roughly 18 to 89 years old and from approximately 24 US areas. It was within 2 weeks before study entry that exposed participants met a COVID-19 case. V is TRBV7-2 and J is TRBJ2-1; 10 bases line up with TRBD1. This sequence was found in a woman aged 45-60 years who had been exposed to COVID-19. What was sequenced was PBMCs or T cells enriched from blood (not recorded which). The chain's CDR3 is CASSMDRGSYNEQFF. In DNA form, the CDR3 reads TGTGCCAGCAGCATGGACAGGGGGTCCTACAATGAGCAGTTCTTC.